This T cell receptor beta chain was documented in a study of cytomegalovirus exposure and HLA in healthy donors. Overall study: Roughly 170 million T cells yielded some 120 million unique TCR beta sequences in earlier analysis.

Trimming removed 5 bases at V and 0 bases at J, with 16 bases between. Germline V CDR1 and CDR2: SEHNR, FQNEAQ (reference sequence). The CDR3 length is 16 residues. The PCR employed 60 Vbeta primers together with 13 Jbeta primers. Profiled with immunoSEQ multiplex PCR; TCRdb holds only in-frame clones, not every one. The table shows tens of thousands of clones, with about four fifths occurring only once. For this clone: The target antigen is unknown.

The study's findings and limits: Sequencing likely generated an artifact that appeared as a cluster of highly shared sequence variants. Researchers reported in a later analysis that a missense DCLRE1C variant was tied to TCR beta V- and J-gene trimming.

Sequencing used PBMCs. The chain links TRBV7-9 to TRBJ1-1; weak D call: TRBD1 (6 bases). The sequence was collected from a middle-aged woman in good health and CMV-seronegative. In nucleotides, the CDR3 is TGTGCCAGCAGCAGACAGGTACGAACCCTGAACACTGAAGCTTTCTTT. Translated: CASSRQVRTLNTEAFF.